Sequencing of this T cell receptor beta chain was carried out in a study of cytomegalovirus exposure and HLA in healthy donors (dated 2017 in TCRdb). Notes on the research overall: An earlier analysis of approximately 640 of the donors reported roughly 300 Gb of sequence data and 100 million to 130 million unique TCR beta sequences from 190 million or so T cells. An early release covering some 640 HLA-typed donors comprised about 320 gigabases of sequencing data and 85 million or so unique TCR sequences. The genetic ancestry cluster associated with self-reported Caucasian donors included 70% to 85% of the roughly 400 genotyped donors. The study aimed to test whether signatures of past pathogen exposure could be identified by cataloging public T cell receptors. Using immunosequencing, the study profiled T cell repertoires from about 650 subjects and related those repertoires to cytomegalovirus serostatus. Along with the approximately 600-subject first cohort, a separate validation cohort of over a hundred different subjects was used. The study combined high-throughput TCR immunosequencing, statistical association of individual TCRs with disease status, and machine learning to predict cytomegalovirus infection status. A later analysis re-analyzed previously published TCR beta repertoires from roughly 690 donors and added high-resolution HLA genotyping to study TCR occurrence patterns. In the later analysis, no new phenotypic data were used to find candidate immune exposures; instead, reliance was placed on TCR beta sequences and their occurrence across donors. In an earlier analysis of roughly 580 of the donors, high-throughput TCR beta sequencing was used to judge whether each TCR beta V gene segment behaved as functional or pseudogenic. Donor age, sex, ethnicity and CMV serostatus were collected together with the repertoire data. A later genetic analysis took genome-wide SNP genotypes for about three fifths of the 666 donors and used that subset as a discovery cohort. Every discovery cohort repertoire had been produced on one sequencing platform. HLA typing covered class I and class II loci at four-digit resolution. The number of donors typed differed by locus, with 629-630 for A, B, C, DRB1 and DQB1, roughly 520 for DQA1, approximately 570 for DPA1, and some 450 for DPB1. Because of strong linkage in the cohort, 5 or 6 DR-DQ haplotypes were treated as single units for association and clustering. On average, around 240,000 unique TCR beta nucleotide sequences were sequenced per donor among more than 350 genotyped donors of the cohort, with around 19% of those sequences being non-productive. Broader findings and caveats from the paper: The presence/absence analyses assumed that sequencing depth was roughly uniform across donors, and that assumption may not be true. A further reported finding was that TCR beta sequences accurately predicted the HLA-A and HLA-B alleles for most subjects in the first cohort. Only TCR beta chains were sequenced in this cohort, and the absence of alpha or paired-chain data limited detectable features. Broadly in line with IMGT annotations, most TCR beta V segments showed up in productive rearrangements about 87% or about 30% of the time in an earlier analysis of around 600 of the donors. When HLA alleles, especially DR and DQ, strongly co-occurred, TCR associations were difficult to assign to individual alleles. Immune exposure information for the cohort was limited to CMV serostatus. The authors suggested that the approach could potentially be generalized to other disease states and immunological phenotypes. A later analysis found that most CMV-associated TCR beta chains appeared HLA-restricted, with HLA associations seemingly driven largely by CMV exposure. HLA typing was unavailable for some donors at each locus, so association tests used only the typed subset. A later analysis found that HLA-associated TCR beta chains were more clonally expanded and had lower generation probabilities than equally common non-associated chains. A total of fewer than 200 TCR beta chains were listed by the study as associated with cytomegalovirus. In a later analysis, several top co-occurrence clusters were reported to appear linked to parvovirus B19, influenza, CMV and Epstein-Barr virus. A cluster of highly shared sequence variants was judged likely to represent a technical artifact of the sequencing pipeline. Correlated functional status among segregating V segments might be attributable to linkage disequilibrium, but an unknown experimental factor could not be ruled out. According to a later analysis, TCR association rates differed among HLA loci, with DRB1 alleles showing the most associated TCRs and HLA-C alleles showing the fewest. Specific HLA alleles were associated with 18,000 or so TCR beta sequences at a false discovery rate of 0.05 in a later analysis. In vitro tests confirmed that a few of the cytomegalovirus-associated TCR beta chains recognize cytomegalovirus antigens. Because counts were too low, under 20 rarely observed V segments, including chromosome 9 orphons, were left out of the earlier analysis of 587 of the donors. A later genetic analysis associated a missense DCLRE1C variant with V-gene and J-gene trimming of TCR beta chains, and an independent cohort replicated the association. The classifier was reported to diagnose cytomegalovirus status with high specificity and sensitivity in both the original cohort and the validation cohort. Across donors, most TCR sequences were observed very rarely, whereas some public TCRs were present in many individuals. In a later genetic analysis, fewer N-insertions in productive TCRs were reported among donors in an Asian-associated ancestry cluster than the approximately 710-donor mean.

In total, approximately 610 healthy bone marrow donors made up the cohort. Cohort members were all nominally healthy when sampled, although unrecorded immune exposures were likely present. The donor was CMV seronegative and belonged to the group of 352 seronegative cohort members. Each donor provided a peripheral blood sample, and peripheral blood mononuclear cells were used for TCR beta sequencing. The Qiagen DNeasy Blood Extraction Kit was used to extract genomic DNA from the blood cell samples. This clone was picked up a small number of times. This clone's antigen is unknown. No much larger clone is present one base from it, and per-base qualities are unavailable. Library generation was performed with the immunoSEQ multiplex PCR assay. The multiplex PCR relied on a mix of 60 forward primers for TCR Vbeta segments and 13 reverse primers for TCR Jbeta segments. A multiplex PCR assay on genomic DNA amplified the CDR3 region of rearranged TCR beta genes. Amplified TCR beta libraries were sequenced as 87-base-pair reads on the Illumina HiSeq System. The original methods were these. Across the roughly 640 repertoires, a later analysis counted about 81 million unique TCR beta chains, around 10 million of which were shared by at least two donors. Raw reads were error-corrected and collapsed into unique sequences by a nearest-neighbor algorithm in which closely related sequences were merged to remove PCR and sequencing errors. To assign V, D and J gene segments, CDR3 sequences were aligned to IMGT reference sequences. For a sequence to be retained, at least a six-nucleotide match to both a V gene segment and a J gene segment was required. Rearrangements were classified as productive when the CDR3 lacked stop codons and remained in frame with V and J, and all other rearrangements were classified as non-productive. Following IMGT convention, CDR3 was defined as the stretch from the second conserved V-encoded cysteine up to the conserved J-encoded phenylalanine. Sequences without an unambiguous match to a single V gene segment were excluded from the earlier analysis of 500 to 700 of the donors. In an earlier analysis of some 590 of the donors, a V segment was called functional when productive rearrangements were above 56.7%, and segregating when the standard deviation between donors exceeded 5%. A statistical classification framework was developed to diagnose cytomegalovirus status using the catalog of TCR beta chain sequences. V and J gene assignment, in a later analysis, came from comparing TCR nucleotide sequences with IMGT/GENE-DB human TR gene sequences. A later analysis assigned CDR3 sequences and most-parsimonious VDJ recombination scenarios with the TCRdist pipeline. In a later analysis, every TCR beta chain was defined by the combination of its CDR3 amino acid sequence and its V-gene family, and reads without a unique V-gene family were dropped. As a way to deal with suspected cross-contamination and a sequencing artifact, a later analysis dropped under 600 nucleotide sequences that were highly shared and had low generation probability. A later analysis calculated a clonal expansion index for each public chain from normalized within-repertoire ranks of inferred template counts. Generation probabilities in a later analysis came from a VDJ recombination model fitted to out-of-frame rearrangements, and those results were checked against IGoR. In a later analysis, TCR-TCR, TCR-HLA and TCR-CMV co-occurrence was scored with hypergeometric tests, and a repertoire-size bias correction was applied to TCR pairs. In a later analysis, false discovery rates were estimated by permuting HLA or CMV assignments 20 times. In a later analysis, co-occurring TCRs were grouped with DBSCAN, and TCRdist sequence similarity was added when clustering was performed within HLA-allele-positive subsets. For co-occurrence clustering, repertoires with fewer than 30,000 or more than 120,000 public chains were excluded, along with five or six repertoires with anomalous nucleotide sharing. TCRdb stores this immuneACCESS table with in-frame sequences only. Part of the clones is absent; in the studies checked, under half of the shortfall reflects unresolved V genes, and no reason is known for the rest. That table supplies the V and J calls and clone size; D and trimming were determined from the DNA. The sample table holds about 130,000 clones, of which roughly 8.3% were seen once. The ten most abundant clones make up under 7% of the sample.

This sequence was found in a man aged 35 to 55 in good health and CMV-seronegative. Sequencing input: PBMCs.

The CDR3 region reads CASRPNEETQYF. Read as DNA, the sequence is TGTGCCAGCAGGCCTAATGAAGAGACCCAGTACTTC. The V gene is TRBV7-8 and the J gene is TRBJ2-5; the D gene remains uncertain. Cut back by 6 bases and 3 bases, the V and J ends lie 8 bases apart. The germline V gene sets CDR1 to SGHVS and CDR2 to FQNEAQ. The CDR3 has 12 amino acids, counting the end cysteine and phenylalanine. Only CDR3 DNA is held: 36 bases, read in frame from base 1.